The following is a TCR beta chain sequence with its context. Sequencing used immunoSEQ multiplex PCR; TCRdb keeps in-frame clones, though not all of them. Among around 70,000 clones listed, roughly 89% were seen once. CDR1 and CDR2 (germline): MNHNY, SVGAGI (reference sequence). V shed 6 bases, J shed 1 base, and the junction held 4 bases outside the gene matches. The CDR3 is 14 amino acids. This record comes from a study of OX40 agonist ivuxolimab in advanced cancers. Study-wide background: Dose-escalation patients were diagnosed with hepatocellular carcinoma, melanoma, renal cell cancer or head and neck cancer. With a range of roughly 20 to 80, age averaged about 59 years, and 70% to 85% were male.

The origin of this receptor is an adult with an advanced solid tumor such as melanoma, head and neck, liver or kidney cancer. Sequencing used CD4+ or CD8+ T cells sorted from blood, obtained in a trial of the OX40 agonist ivuxolimab. The rearrangement links TRBV6-6 to TRBJ2-7; 9 bases align to TRBD1. CDR3 in amino acids: CASSPTGGSYEQYF. In DNA, the CDR3 is TGTGCCAGCAGCCCGACAGGGGGGTCCTACGAGCAGTACTTC.